This T cell receptor beta chain was recovered during a study of early T cells in non-severe SARS-CoV-2 infection. Study background: Chains stayed unpaired after sequencing of bulk RNA from unsorted whole blood.

Regarding this clonotype: Antigen unknown.

Notes on the study in general: The matching step, a VDJdb search, favored anti-spike CD8 responses and missed private and CD4 specificities.

Unique molecular identifiers were affixed to single, distinct cDNA molecules. Using its own MiXCR run on the 5' RACE reads, TCRdb lists one record per CDR3 protein. The repertoire holds fewer than 85,000 distinct CDR3 sequences, with roughly 13% as singletons. V gave up 4 bases and J gave up 7 bases, with 14 bases separating them. CDR1 and CDR2 (germline): SGHRS, YFSETQ. This CDR3 has 13 residues. This TCR derives from an adult who was a healthcare worker with PCR-confirmed SARS-CoV-2 infection or an uninfected control (not recorded which). Sequencing used whole blood. This chain links TRBV5-1 with TRBJ2-5; TRBD2 is a possible D gene (6 bases). The CDR3 DNA is TGCGCCAGCAGCCCTGGGGACTCCCGGACCCAGTACTTC. Translation gives CASSPGDSRTQYF.